This TCR beta chain was sequenced for a study of T cell responses to AZD1222 COVID-19 vaccine (dated by TCRdb to about 2021). The study in broad terms: TCR sequencing covered some 250 trial participants: about 210 given two doses of AZD1222 and around 25 given two doses of MenACWY control vaccine. Trial participants were enrolled by age into subgroups of 18-55, 56-69 and 70-plus years, and about 150, 27 and 61 TCR-sequenced participants, respectively, were included in these subgroups.

After removal of 1 base from V and 0 bases from J, the junction retains 2 bases not matched to a gene. The CDR3 contains 16 residues, cysteine and phenylalanine counted. Left in the record is the CDR3 DNA by itself, 48 bases read in frame from the first base. Sequences SGHTA (CDR1) and FQGNSA (CDR2) are obtained from the germline V gene. The CDR3 regions of human TCRbeta chains were subjected to immunosequencing. The authors' pipeline ran thus. Repertoire TCRs were checked for matches against a reference library of SARS-CoV-2-specific TCRs that had been generated using the MIRA antigen-specificity platform. Breadth meant the fraction of unique TCRs that were SARS-CoV-2-associated, whereas depth meant the fraction of total T cells that were SARS-CoV-2-associated. Each spike-specific TCR was assigned to its reactive spike region and to a CD4 or CD8 class using the MIRA data. Log10-transformed breadth and depth values were compared by one-way ANOVA with Sidak's multiple comparisons tests. TCRdb mirrors the immuneACCESS table, restricted to in-frame sequences. Some clones are absent from its copies; in checked studies, under half trace to an unresolved V gene, and the reason for the others is unknown. V and J calls and clone size are as listed in that table; D and trimming were resolved from the DNA. Within this sample are about 150,000 clones, with approximately 91% of them counted one time only. The ten largest clonotypes hold less than 2.5% of the sample.

The time point label of this sample denotes: about 28 days (+/-7) after the second vaccine dose. AZD1222 recipients with second doses at about 4 weeks or about 12 weeks were pooled, because spike-specific TCR depth and breadth did not differ between schedules. Samples from vaccinated people were obtained from the UK trials COV001 and COV002, which included a single-blind randomized controlled phase 2/3 trial of AZD1222 (ChAdOx1 nCoV-19) in healthy adults. Trial participant PBMC samples were collected at day 0 and day 28 after the second dose for TCRbeta chain sequencing. A remark on this clone: Its antigen specificity is not known. Qualities for individual bases were not recorded, and no much larger clone is one base off.

Study-level results and caveats: After two AZD1222 doses, both the breadth and the depth of spike-specific TCRs were significantly higher than at day 0 and than in MenACWY recipients. Conclusions about previously exposed vaccinees were limited because only six or seven AZD1222 recipients were SARS-CoV-2 seropositive at baseline. Because no samples from the day 14 peak response were available, repertoires could be characterized only after the peak T cell response. The whole spike protein was spanned by vaccine-associated CD4 TCRs, and dominant responses were seen in regions 160-218 and 743-854. Participants were mostly white British, with more females than males. The authors suggested clonal diversity may have been underestimated. In the small 56-69-year group, the increase in depth fell short of significance, most likely because of low power. Reportedly, close to half of the unique spike-specific TCRs recognized epitopes lying outside the regions that are mutated in the B.1.351 and B.1.1.7 variants.

The chain is encoded by TRBV7-2 joined to TRBJ1-3; a stretch of 8 junction bases matches TRBD1. The sequencing here drew on peripheral blood, taken 28 days after the second AZD1222 dose. The source of this sequence is an adult who received the AZD1222 COVID-19 vaccine. Here is the DNA: TGTGCCAGCAGCTTAGGGACAGGGTTCTCTGGAAACACCATATATTTT. This translates into CASSLGTGFSGNTIYF.